The subject of this entry is one T cell receptor (beta chain). Its antigen remains unidentified. The method was immunoSEQ multiplex PCR; TCRdb's version includes in-frame clones alone and lacks a portion of them. The repertoire includes approximately 120,000 clones, 94% of them detected once, and roughly 1.3% sits in the top ten. This entry belongs to a study of cytomegalovirus exposure and HLA in healthy donors. The study, taken as a whole, reports: According to a subsequent analysis, TCR clusters identified in the first cohort showed a tendency to co-occur across the approximately 110 validation repertoires. Cytomegalovirus association was listed for approximately 160 TCR beta chains.

Germline CDR1 reads SGDLS; CDR2 reads YYNGEE. V was shortened by 3 bases and J by 0 bases, with 2 bases between the two germline ends. The CDR3 extends over 12 amino acids. The source material was PBMCs. The V call is TRBV9, the J call TRBJ2-3; D unresolved. This sequence was found in a young woman in good health and CMV-seronegative. The chain's CDR3 is CASSASTDTQYF. The CDR3 region has the DNA TGTGCCAGCAGCGCGAGCACAGATACGCAGTATTTT.